This T cell receptor (beta chain) originates from a study of shared clonotypes between healthy human individuals. Study context: CD4 naive and CD4 memory each took three plates per donor, while CD8 naive took two and CD8 memory one. Study findings and constraints: Estimated richness was generally greater in naive than memory subsets.

V shed 4 bases, J shed 3 bases, and the junction held 6 bases outside the gene matches. Germline V gene data show CDR1 as SGHRS and CDR2 as YFSETQ. The CDR3 runs to 15 residues. Sequencing was performed with immunoSEQ multiplex PCR; in TCRdb, only in-frame clones are kept and a portion is missing. The repertoire consists of millions of clones, with about 95% occurring once and the leading ten covering more than 0.1%. On this clone itself: What it recognizes is unknown.

This receptor was identified in a man aged 18 to 29 in good health. The specimen was naive CD4+ T cells sorted from blood. Subset denoted: CD45RA+ positively selected. The chain joins TRBV5-1 to TRBJ2-3, with TRBD1 matching 9 bases. The CDR3 coding sequence is TGCGCCAGCAGCCCGAGGACAGGGGATACAGATACGCAGTATTTT. Its protein is CASSPRTGDTDTQYF.